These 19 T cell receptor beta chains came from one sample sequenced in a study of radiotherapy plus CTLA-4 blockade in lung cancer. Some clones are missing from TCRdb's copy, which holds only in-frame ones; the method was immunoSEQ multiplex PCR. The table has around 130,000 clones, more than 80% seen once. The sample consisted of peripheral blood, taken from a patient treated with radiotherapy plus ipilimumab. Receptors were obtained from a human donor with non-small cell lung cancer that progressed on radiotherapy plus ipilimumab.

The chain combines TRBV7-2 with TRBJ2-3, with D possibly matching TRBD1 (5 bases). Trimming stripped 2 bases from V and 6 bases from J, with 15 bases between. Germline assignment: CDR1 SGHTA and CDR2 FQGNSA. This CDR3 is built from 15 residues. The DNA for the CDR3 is TGTGCCAGCAGCTTAACGACAGAATCTTCTGATACGCAGTATTTT. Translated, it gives CASSLTTESSDTQYF.

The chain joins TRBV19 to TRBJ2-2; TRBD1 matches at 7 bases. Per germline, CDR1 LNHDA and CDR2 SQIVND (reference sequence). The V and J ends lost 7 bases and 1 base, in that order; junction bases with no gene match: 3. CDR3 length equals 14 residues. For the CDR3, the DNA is TGTGCCAGTAAGGGGACAGTGAACACCGGGGAGCTGTTTTTT. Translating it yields CASKGTVNTGELFF.

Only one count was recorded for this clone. CDR3 residues: CASSQDPPGGLAETQYF. The CDR3 DNA is TGCGCCAGCAGCCAAGATCCCCCCGGGGGCTTAGCAGAGACCCAGTACTTC. The chain has TRBV4-1 and TRBJ2-5; D is possibly TRBD1 or TRBD2 (6 bases each). Germline CDR1 MGHRA, CDR2 YSYEKL. There are 17 residues in the CDR3. V dropped 0 bases and J dropped 4 bases, with 18 bases sitting between them.

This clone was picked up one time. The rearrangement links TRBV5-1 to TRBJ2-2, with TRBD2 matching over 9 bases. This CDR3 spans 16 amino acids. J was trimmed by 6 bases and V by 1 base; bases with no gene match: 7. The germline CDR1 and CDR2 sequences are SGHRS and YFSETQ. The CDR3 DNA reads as TGCGCCAGCAGCTTGTCCTTAGCGGGAGTGGCCGGGGAGCTGTTTTTT. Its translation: CASSLSLAGVAGELFF.

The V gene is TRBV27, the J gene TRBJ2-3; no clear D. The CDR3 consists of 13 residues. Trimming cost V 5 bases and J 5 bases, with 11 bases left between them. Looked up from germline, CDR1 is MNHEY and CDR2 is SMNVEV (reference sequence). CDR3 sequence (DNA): TGTGCCAGCAGTCCAAGGGTGGGAGATACGCAGTATTTT. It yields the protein CASSPRVGDTQYF.

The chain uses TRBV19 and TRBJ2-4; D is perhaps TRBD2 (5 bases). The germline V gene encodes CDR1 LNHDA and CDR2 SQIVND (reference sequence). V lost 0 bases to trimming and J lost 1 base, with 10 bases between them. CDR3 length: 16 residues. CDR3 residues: CASSIDEGAAKNIQYF. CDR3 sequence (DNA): TGTGCCAGTAGTATAGATGAGGGCGCGGCCAAAAACATTCAGTACTTC. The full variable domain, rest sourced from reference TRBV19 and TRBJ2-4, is DGGITQSPKYLFRKEGQNVTLSCEQNLNHDAMYWYRQDPGQGLRLIYYSQIVNDFQKGDIAEGYSVSREKKESFPLTVTSAQKNPTAFYLCASSIDEGAAKNIQYFGAGTRLSVL.

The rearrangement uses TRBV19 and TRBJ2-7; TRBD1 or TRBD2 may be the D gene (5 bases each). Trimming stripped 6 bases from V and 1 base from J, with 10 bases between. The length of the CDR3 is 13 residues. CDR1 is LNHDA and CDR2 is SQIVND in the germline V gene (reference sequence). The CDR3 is CASSGTGSYEQYF. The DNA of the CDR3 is TGTGCCAGTAGCGGGACGGGGTCCTACGAGCAGTACTTC.

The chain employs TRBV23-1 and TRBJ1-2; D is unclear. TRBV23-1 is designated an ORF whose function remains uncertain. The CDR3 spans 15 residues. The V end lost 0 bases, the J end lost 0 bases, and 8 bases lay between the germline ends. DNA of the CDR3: TGCGCCAGCAGTCAATCGGTGAGAGCTAACTATGGCTACACCTTC. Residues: CASSQSVRANYGYTF.

CDR3 bases: TGTGCCAGCAGTCGGGACCCTCAAGACGAGACCCAGTACTTC. Translated, it gives CASSRDPQDETQYF. The chain links TRBV27 to TRBJ2-5; D may match TRBD1 or TRBD2 (5 bases each). The CDR3 is 14 amino acids. The V gene's germline CDR1 is MNHEY and CDR2 SMNVEV (reference sequence). V was clipped by 5 bases and J by 5 bases, with 15 bases between them.

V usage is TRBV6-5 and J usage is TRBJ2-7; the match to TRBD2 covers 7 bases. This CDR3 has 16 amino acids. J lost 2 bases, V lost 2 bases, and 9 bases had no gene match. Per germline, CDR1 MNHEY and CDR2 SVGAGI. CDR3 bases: TGTGCCAGCAGTTACCTCGGGCTAGCGGCCGCCTACGAGCAGTACTTC. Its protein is CASSYLGLAAAYEQYF.

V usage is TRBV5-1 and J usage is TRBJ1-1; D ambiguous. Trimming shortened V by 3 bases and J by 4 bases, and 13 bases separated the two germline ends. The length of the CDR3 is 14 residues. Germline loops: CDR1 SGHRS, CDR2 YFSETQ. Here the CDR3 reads CASSWASEGTEAFF. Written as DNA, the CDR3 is TGCGCCAGCAGCTGGGCCTCGGAGGGCACTGAAGCTTTCTTT.

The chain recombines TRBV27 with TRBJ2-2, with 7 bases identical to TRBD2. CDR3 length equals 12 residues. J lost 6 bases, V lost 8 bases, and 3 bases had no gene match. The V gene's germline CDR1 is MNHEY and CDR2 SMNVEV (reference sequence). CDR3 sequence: CASGGSSGELFF. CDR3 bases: TGTGCCAGCGGCGGGAGTTCCGGGGAGCTGTTTTTT.

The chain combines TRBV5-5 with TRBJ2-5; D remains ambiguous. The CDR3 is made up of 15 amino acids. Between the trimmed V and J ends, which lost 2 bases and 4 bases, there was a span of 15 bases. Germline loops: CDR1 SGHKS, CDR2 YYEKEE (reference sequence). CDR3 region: CASSLGLGLGETQYF. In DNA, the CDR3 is TGTGCCAGCAGCTTAGGGCTAGGGCTAGGAGAGACCCAGTACTTC. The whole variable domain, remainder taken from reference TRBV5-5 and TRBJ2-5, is DAGVTQSPTHLIKTRGQQVTLRCSPISGHKSVSWYQQVLGQGPQFIFQYYEKEERGRGNFPDRFSARQFPNYSSELNVNALLLGDSALYLCASSLGLGLGETQYFGPGTRLLVL.

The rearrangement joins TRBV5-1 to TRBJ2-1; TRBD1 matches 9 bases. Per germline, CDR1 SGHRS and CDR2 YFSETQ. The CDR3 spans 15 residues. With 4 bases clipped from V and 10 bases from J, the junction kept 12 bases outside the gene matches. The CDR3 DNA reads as TGCGCCAGCAGCACACGTCCCGGGACAGGGATCGAGCAGTTCTTC. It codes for CASSTRPGTGIEQFF.

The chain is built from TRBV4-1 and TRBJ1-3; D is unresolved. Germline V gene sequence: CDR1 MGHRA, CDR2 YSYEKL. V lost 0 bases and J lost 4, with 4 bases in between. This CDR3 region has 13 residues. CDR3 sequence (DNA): TGCGCCAGCAGCCAAGAGCCCGGAAACACCATATATTTT. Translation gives CASSQEPGNTIYF.

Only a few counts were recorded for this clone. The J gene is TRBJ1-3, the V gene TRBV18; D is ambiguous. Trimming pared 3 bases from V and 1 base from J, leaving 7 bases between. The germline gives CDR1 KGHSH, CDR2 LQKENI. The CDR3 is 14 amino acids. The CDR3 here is CASSPSRSGNTIYF. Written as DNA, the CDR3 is TGTGCCAGCTCACCTTCAAGGTCTGGAAACACCATATATTTT.

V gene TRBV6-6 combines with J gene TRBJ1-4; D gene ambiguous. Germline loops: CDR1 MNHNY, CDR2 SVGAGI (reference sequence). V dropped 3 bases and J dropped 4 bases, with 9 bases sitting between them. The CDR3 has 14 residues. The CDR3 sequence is CASSYDGFNEKLFF. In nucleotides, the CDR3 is TGTGCCAGCAGTTATGACGGATTTAATGAAAAACTGTTTTTT.

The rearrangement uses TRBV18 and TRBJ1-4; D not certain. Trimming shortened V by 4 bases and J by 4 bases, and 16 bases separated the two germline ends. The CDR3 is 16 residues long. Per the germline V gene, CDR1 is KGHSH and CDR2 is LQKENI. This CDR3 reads CASSRQSYGFNEKLFF. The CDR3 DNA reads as TGTGCCAGCTCACGACAAAGCTACGGCTTTAATGAAAAACTGTTTTTT. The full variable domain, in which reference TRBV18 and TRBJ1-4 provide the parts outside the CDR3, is NAGVMQNPRHLVRRRGQEARLRCSPMKGHSHVYWYRQLPEEGLKFMVYLQKENIIDESGMPKERFSAEFPKEGPSILRIQQVVRGDSAAYFCASSRQSYGFNEKLFFGSGTQLSVL.

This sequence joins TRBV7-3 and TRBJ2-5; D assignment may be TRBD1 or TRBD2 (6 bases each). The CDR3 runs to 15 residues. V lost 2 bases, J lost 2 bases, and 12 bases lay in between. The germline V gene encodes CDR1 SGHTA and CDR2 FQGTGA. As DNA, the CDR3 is TGTGCCAGCAGCTTACGAGGGGGGCCTCAAGAGACCCAGTACTTC. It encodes CASSLRGGPQETQYF.